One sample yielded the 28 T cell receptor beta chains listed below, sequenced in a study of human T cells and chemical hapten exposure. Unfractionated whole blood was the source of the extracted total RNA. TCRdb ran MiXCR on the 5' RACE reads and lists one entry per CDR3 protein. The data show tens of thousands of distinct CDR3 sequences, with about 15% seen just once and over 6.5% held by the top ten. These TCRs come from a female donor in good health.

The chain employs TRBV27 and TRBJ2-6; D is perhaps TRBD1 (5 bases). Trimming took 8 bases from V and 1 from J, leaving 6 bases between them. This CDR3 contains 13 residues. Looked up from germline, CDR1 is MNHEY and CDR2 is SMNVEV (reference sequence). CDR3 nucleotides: TGTGCCAGCGGACAATCTGGGGCCAACGTCCTGACTTTC. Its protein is CASGQSGANVLTF.

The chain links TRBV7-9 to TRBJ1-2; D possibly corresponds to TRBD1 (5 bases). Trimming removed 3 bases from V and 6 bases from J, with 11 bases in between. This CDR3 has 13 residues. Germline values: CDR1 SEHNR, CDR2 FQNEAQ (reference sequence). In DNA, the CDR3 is TGTGCCAGCAGCTTCTCCAGGGACCATGGCTACACCTTC. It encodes CASSFSRDHGYTF.

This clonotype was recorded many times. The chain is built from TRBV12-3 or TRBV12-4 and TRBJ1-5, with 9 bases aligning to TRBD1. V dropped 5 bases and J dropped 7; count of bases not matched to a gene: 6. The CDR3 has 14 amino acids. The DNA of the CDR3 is TGTGCCAGCAGTAGGACAGGGGATGTCCAGCCCCAGCATTTT. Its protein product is CASSRTGDVQPQHF.

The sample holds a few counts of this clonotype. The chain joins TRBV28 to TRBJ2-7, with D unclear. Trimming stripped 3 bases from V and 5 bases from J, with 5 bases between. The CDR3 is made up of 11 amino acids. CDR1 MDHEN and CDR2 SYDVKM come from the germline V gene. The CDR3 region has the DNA TGTGCCAGCAGTTTCTACCACGAGCAGTACTTC. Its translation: CASSFYHEQYF.

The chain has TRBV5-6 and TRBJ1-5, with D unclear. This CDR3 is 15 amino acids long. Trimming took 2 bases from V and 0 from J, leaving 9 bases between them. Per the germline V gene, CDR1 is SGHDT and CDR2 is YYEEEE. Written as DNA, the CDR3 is TGTGCCAGCAGCTTAGAATCGTATAGCAATCAGCCCCAGCATTTT. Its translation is CASSLESYSNQPQHF. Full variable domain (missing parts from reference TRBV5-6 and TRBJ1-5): DAGVTQSPTHLIKTRGQQVTLRCSPKSGHDTVSWYQQALGQGPQFIFQYYEEEERQRGNFPDRFSGHQFPNYSSELNVNALLLGDSALYLCASSLESYSNQPQHFGDGTRLSIL.

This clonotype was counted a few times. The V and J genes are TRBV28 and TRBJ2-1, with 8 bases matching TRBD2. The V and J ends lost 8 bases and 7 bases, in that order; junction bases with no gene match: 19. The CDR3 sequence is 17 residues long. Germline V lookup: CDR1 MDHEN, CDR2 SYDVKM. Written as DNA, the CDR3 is TGTGCCAGCGGGCGACTTGGAGGGACGGGAGGGTCAAATGAGCAGTTCTTC. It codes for CASGRLGGTGGSNEQFF.

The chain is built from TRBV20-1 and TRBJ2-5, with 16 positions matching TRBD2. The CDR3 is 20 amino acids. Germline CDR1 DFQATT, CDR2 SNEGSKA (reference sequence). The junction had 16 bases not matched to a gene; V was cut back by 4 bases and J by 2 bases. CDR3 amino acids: CSAKGLAGGQTAAPQETQYF. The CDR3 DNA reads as TGCAGTGCTAAGGGACTAGCGGGGGGGCAGACCGCCGCCCCACAAGAGACCCAGTACTTC.

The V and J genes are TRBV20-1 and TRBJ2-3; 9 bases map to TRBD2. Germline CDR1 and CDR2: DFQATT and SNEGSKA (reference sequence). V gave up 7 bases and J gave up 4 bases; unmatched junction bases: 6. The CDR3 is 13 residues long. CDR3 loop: CSGTSVHSDTQYF. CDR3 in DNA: TGCAGTGGGACTAGCGTTCATTCAGATACGCAGTATTTT.

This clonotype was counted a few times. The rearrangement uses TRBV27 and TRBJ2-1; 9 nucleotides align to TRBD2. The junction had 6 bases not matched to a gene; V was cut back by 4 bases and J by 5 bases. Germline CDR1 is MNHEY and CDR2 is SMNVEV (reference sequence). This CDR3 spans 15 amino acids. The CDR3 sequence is CASSSLAGKDNEQFF. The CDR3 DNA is TGTGCCAGCAGTTCTCTAGCGGGGAAAGACAATGAGCAGTTCTTC.

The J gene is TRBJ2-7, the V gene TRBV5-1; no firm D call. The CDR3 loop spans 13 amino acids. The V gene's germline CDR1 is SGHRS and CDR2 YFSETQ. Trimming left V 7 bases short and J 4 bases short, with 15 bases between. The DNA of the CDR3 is TGCGCCAGCGGATTGTCTACCGGTTACGAGCAGTACTTC. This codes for CASGLSTGYEQYF.

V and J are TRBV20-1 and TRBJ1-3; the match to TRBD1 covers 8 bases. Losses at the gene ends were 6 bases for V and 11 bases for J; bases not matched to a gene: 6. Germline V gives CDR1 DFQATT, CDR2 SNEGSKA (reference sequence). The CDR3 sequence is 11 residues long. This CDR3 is CSAQGARSIYF. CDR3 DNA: TGCAGTGCCCAGGGGGCAAGATCCATATATTTT.

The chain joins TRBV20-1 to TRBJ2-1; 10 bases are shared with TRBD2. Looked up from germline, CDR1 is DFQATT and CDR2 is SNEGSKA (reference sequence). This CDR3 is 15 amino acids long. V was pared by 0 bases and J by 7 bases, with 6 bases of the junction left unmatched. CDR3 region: CSARDTSGNLNEQFF. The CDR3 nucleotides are TGCAGTGCTAGAGATACTAGCGGGAACCTAAATGAGCAGTTCTTC.

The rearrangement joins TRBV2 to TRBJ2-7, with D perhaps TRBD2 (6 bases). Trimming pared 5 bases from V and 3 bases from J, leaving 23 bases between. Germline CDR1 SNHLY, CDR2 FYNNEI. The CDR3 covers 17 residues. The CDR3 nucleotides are TGTGCCAGCAGTACCGACCCTAGCGAGAGCCAGTTCTACGAGCAGTACTTC. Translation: CASSTDPSESQFYEQYF. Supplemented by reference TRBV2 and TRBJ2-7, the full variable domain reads EPEVTQTPSHQVTQMGQEVILRCVPISNHLYFYWYRQILGQKVEFLVSFYNNEISEKSEIFDDQFSVERPDGSNFTLKIRSTKLEDSAMYFCASSTDPSESQFYEQYFGPGTRLTVT.

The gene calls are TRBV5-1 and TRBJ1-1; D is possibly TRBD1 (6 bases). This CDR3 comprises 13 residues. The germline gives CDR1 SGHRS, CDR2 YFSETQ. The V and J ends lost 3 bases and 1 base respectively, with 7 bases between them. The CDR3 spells CASSSQGNTEAFF. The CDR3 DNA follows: TGCGCCAGCAGCTCACAGGGGAACACTGAAGCTTTCTTT.

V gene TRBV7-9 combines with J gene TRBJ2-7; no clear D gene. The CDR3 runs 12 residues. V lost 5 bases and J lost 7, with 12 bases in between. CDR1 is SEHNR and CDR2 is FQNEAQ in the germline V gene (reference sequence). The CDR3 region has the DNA TGTGCCAGCAGCCGGTCTGGTTGGGAGCAGTACTTC. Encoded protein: CASSRSGWEQYF. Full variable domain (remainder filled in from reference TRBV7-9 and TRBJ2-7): DTGVSQNPRHKITKRGQNVTFRCDPISEHNRLYWYRQTLGQGPEFLTYFQNEAQLEKSRLLSDRFSAERPKGSFSTLEIQRTEQGDSAMYLCASSRSGWEQYFGPGTRLTVT.

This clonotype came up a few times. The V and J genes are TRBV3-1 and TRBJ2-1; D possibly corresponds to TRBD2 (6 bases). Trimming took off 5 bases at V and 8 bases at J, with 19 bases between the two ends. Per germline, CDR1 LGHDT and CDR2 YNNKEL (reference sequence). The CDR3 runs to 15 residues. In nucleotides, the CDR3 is TGTGCCAGCAGCTCCCGAGTCTATAGCGGCGATGAGCAGTTCTTC. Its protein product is CASSSRVYSGDEQFF.

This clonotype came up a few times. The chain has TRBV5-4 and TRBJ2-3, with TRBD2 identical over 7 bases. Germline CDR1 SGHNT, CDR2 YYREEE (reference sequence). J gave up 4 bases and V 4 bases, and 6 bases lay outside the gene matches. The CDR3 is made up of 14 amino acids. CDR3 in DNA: TGTGCCAGCAGCCGGTCTAGCGGACCAGATACGCAGTATTTT. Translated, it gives CASSRSSGPDTQYF. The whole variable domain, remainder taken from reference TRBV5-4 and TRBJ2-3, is ETGVTQSPTHLIKTRGQQVTLRCSSQSGHNTVSWYQQALGQGPQFIFQYYREEENGRGNFPPRFSGLQFPNYSSELNVNALELDDSALYLCASSRSSGPDTQYFGPGTRLTVL.

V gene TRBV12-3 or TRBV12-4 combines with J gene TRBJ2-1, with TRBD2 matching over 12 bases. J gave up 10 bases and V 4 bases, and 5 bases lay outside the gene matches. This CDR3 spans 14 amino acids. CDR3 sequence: CASSSLAGGREQFF. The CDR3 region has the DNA TGTGCCAGCAGTTCACTAGCGGGGGGACGAGAGCAGTTCTTC.

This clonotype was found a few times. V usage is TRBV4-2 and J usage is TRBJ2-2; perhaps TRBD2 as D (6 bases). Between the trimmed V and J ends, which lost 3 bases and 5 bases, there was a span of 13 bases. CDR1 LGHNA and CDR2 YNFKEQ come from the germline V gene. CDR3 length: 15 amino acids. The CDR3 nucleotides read TGTGCCAGCAGCCAGCCCGGGACTCGGACCGGGGAGCTGTTTTTT. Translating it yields CASSQPGTRTGELFF.

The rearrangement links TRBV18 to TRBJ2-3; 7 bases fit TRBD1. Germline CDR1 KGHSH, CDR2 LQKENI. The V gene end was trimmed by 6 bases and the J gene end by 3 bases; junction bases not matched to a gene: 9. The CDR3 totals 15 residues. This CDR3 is CASSPSAQGTDTQYF. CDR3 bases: TGTGCCAGCTCCCCCTCGGCACAGGGGACAGATACGCAGTATTTT.

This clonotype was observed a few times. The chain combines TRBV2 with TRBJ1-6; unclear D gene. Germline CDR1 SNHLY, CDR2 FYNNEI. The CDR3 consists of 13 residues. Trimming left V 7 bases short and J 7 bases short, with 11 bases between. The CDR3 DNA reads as TGTGCCAGCATACTGGGGAGGAATTCACCCCTCCACTTT. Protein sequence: CASILGRNSPLHF.

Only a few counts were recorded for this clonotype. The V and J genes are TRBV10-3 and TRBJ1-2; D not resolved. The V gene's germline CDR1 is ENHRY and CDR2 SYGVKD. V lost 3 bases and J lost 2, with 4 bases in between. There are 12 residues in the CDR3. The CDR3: CAISDKNYGYTF. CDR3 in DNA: TGTGCCATCAGTGACAAAAACTATGGCTACACCTTC.

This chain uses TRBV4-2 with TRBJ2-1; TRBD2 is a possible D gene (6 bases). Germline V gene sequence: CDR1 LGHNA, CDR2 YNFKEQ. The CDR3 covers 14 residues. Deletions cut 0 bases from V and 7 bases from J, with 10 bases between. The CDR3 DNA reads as TGTGCCAGCAGCCAAGAACTAGCCCTAAATGAGCAGTTCTTC. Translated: CASSQELALNEQFF.

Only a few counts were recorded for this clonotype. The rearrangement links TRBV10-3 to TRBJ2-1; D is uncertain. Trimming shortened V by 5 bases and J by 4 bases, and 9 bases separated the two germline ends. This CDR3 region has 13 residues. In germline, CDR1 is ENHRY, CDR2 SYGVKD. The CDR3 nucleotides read TGTGCCATCAGTCCCCTGCAGTACAATGAGCAGTTCTTC. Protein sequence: CAISPLQYNEQFF.

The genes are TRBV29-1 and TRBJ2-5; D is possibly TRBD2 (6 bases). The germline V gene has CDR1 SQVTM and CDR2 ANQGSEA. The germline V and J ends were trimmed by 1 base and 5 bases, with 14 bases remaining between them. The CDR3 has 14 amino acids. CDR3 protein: CSVEGRGAGETQYF. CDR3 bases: TGCAGCGTTGAAGGCCGCGGGGCCGGGGAGACCCAGTACTTC.

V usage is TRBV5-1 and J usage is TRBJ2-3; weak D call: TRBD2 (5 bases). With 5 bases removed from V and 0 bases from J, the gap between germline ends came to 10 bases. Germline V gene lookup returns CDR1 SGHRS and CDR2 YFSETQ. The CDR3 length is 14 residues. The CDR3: CASRSGTSTDTQYF. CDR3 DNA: TGCGCCAGCAGAAGCGGAACTAGCACAGATACGCAGTATTTT.

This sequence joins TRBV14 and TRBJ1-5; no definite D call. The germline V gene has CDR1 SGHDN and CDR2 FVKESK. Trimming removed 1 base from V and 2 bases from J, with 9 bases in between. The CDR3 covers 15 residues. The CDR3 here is CASSQGGVGNQPQHF. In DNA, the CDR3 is TGTGCCAGCAGCCAAGGGGGAGTGGGCAATCAGCCCCAGCATTTT.

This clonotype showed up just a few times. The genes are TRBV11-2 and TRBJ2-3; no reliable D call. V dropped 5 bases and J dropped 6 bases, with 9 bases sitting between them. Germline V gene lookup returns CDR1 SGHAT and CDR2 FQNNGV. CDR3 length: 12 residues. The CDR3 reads CASSPLVDTQYF. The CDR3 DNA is TGTGCCAGCAGCCCTCTAGTGGATACGCAGTATTTT.